This TCR beta chain was identified in a study of graft-versus-host responses after intestinal transplantation. The germline V gene encodes CDR1 MNHEY and CDR2 SVGAGI. The ends were cut back, 11 bases at V and 5 bases at J, with 6 bases in the middle. This CDR3 comprises 10 residues. Only in-frame clones appear in the TCRdb table, and some are missing; sequencing was by immunoSEQ multiplex PCR. Of approximately 5,000 clones in the sample, around four fifths were seen once. Grafts had their tissue processed, releasing intraepithelial and lamina propria lymphocytes. This TCR came from a human patient who received an intestinal transplant, so some T cells may come from the graft donor. The V and J genes are TRBV6-5 and TRBJ2-2, with D hard to call. The input for sequencing was ileum tissue, taken about 240 days after intestinal transplant. CDR3 DNA sequence: TGTGCCGGCCAGACCGGGGAGCTGTTTTTT. Its translation: CAGQTGELFF.